These 30 T cell receptor beta chains were sequenced from one sample in a study of cytomegalovirus exposure and HLA in healthy donors. Researchers ran the PCR with 60 Vbeta and 13 Jbeta primers. TCRdb keeps only in-frame clones here, not all; method: immunoSEQ multiplex PCR. The table includes under 250,000 clones, more than 65% detected once. Material for sequencing was PBMCs. These receptors originate from a man between 18 and 29 years old in good health and CMV-seronegative.

This clone has only one observation. V and J are TRBV11-3 and TRBJ1-2; maybe TRBD1 (6 bases). The V end lost 7 bases, the J end lost 8 bases, and 14 bases lay between the germline ends. The CDR3 runs 12 residues. Germline V gene lookup returns CDR1 SGHNT and CDR2 YENEEA. CDR3 amino acids: CASTPGGRGYTF. CDR3 DNA: TGTGCCAGCACCCCGGGGGGGCGAGGCTACACCTTC.

This chain uses TRBV5-1 with TRBJ2-3, with 8 bases aligning to TRBD2. J was trimmed by 2 bases and V by 1 base; bases with no gene match: 9. The germline gives CDR1 SGHRS, CDR2 YFSETQ. CDR3 length equals 17 residues. CDR3 region: CASSLLVVAGLTDTQYF. CDR3 DNA sequence: TGCGCCAGCAGCTTGCTGGTGGTAGCGGGACTCACAGATACGCAGTATTTT.

The V gene is TRBV5-6, the J gene TRBJ2-3, with D perhaps matching TRBD2 (6 bases). The CDR3 runs to 15 residues. The V gene lost 4 bases and the J gene lost 2 bases, with 14 bases spanning the gap. CDR1 is SGHDT and CDR2 is YYEEEE in the germline V gene. This CDR3 is CASSVGTLITDTQYF. CDR3 coding DNA: TGTGCCAGCAGCGTAGGGACTTTGATCACAGATACGCAGTATTTT.

The gene calls are TRBV19 and TRBJ2-1; 8 bases are shared with TRBD2. Germline CDR1 is LNHDA and CDR2 is SQIVND (reference sequence). This CDR3 is 16 amino acids long. Trimming cost V 4 bases and J 2 bases; bases outside gene matches: 7. The CDR3 coding sequence is TGTGCCAGTAGTACCCGAAGCGGGAGTGCCTACAATGAGCAGTTCTTC. Residues: CASSTRSGSAYNEQFF.

The chain recombines TRBV5-4 with TRBJ2-5, with 7 bases fitting TRBD1. The end of the DNA aligns better with TRBJ2-7, so the J call may be wrong. Germline V CDR1 and CDR2: SGHNT, YYREEE (reference sequence). This CDR3 has 15 residues. The CDR3 region has the DNA TGTGCCAGCAGCTTTCAAAACAGGGGAAGCTACGAGCAGTACTTC. Translation: CASSFQNRGSYEQYF.

This clone was seen once. The V gene is TRBV5-4, the J gene TRBJ2-7, with TRBD1 matching over 10 bases. Germline V gene data show CDR1 as SGHNT and CDR2 as YYREEE (reference sequence). V was clipped by 5 bases and J by 0 bases; unmatched bases: 5. CDR3 length: 15 amino acids. The CDR3 nucleotides are TGTGCCAGCAGGGCCGGGACAGGGGTCTCCTACGAGCAGTACTTC. Its protein product is CASRAGTGVSYEQYF.

The table lists this clone with a count of one. V usage is TRBV7-9 and J usage is TRBJ1-5; 7 bases match TRBD1. The CDR3 runs to 14 residues. CDR1 and CDR2 (germline): SEHNR, FQNEAQ (reference sequence). After removal of 5 bases from V and 7 bases from J, the junction contained 8 bases not matched to a gene. The CDR3 reads CASSPITGEQPQHF. CDR3 coding DNA: TGTGCCAGCAGCCCAATTACAGGGGAACAGCCCCAGCATTTT. The full variable domain, its missing parts supplied by reference TRBV7-9 and TRBJ1-5, is DTGVSQNPRHKITKRGQNVTFRCDPISEHNRLYWYRQTLGQGPEFLTYFQNEAQLEKSRLLSDRFSAERPKGSFSTLEIQRTEQGDSAMYLCASSPITGEQPQHFGDGTRLSIL.

The rearrangement joins TRBV28 to TRBJ2-1; TRBD2 aligns across 11 bases. With V trimmed by 2 bases and J by 6 bases, 3 bases remained unmatched. Germline V gene data show CDR1 as MDHEN and CDR2 as SYDVKM. The CDR3 sequence is 15 residues long. CDR3 DNA sequence: TGTGCCAGCAGTTTACTACTAGCGGGAGTCAATGAGCAGTTCTTC. Translating gives CASSLLLAGVNEQFF.

The count of this clone is one. The chain joins TRBV10-3 to TRBJ2-7, with 10 bases lining up with TRBD2. Germline V gene data show CDR1 as ENHRY and CDR2 as SYGVKD. V shed 3 bases, J shed 4 bases, and the junction held 9 bases outside the gene matches. The CDR3 length is 16 residues. The DNA for the CDR3 is TGTGCCATCAGTGATACCCTAGCGGGAGCAGTGTACGAGCAGTACTTC. As protein: CAISDTLAGAVYEQYF.

The V gene is TRBV28, the J gene TRBJ2-7, with 13 bases aligning to TRBD2. The CDR3 spans 18 residues. CDR1 is MDHEN and CDR2 is SYDVKM in the germline V gene. The junction had 18 bases not matched to a gene; V was cut back by 6 bases and J by 7 bases. DNA of the CDR3: TGTGCCAGCAGCGGACCTATCGGGACTAGCGGGGTTCGGAGGGAGCAGTACTTC. Its translation: CASSGPIGTSGVRREQYF.

This clone was observed a handful of times. V usage is TRBV4-1 and J usage is TRBJ2-7, with 11 bases that match TRBD2. CDR1 and CDR2 from the germline V gene are MGHRA and YSYEKL. This CDR3 spans 18 amino acids. The J segment lost 5 bases and the V segment lost 4 bases, leaving 16 bases of the junction unmatched. The CDR3 protein is CASSPATPGLAEVDEQYF. The CDR3 nucleotides read TGCGCCAGCAGCCCCGCAACGCCGGGACTAGCGGAGGTGGACGAGCAGTACTTC.

This chain uses TRBV2 with TRBJ1-2, with D uncertain. The V end was cut by 2 bases, the J end by 8 bases, with 27 bases between. Looked up from germline, CDR1 is SNHLY and CDR2 is FYNNEI. The CDR3 has 18 amino acids. CDR3 residues: CASSELMAGGDRSIGYTF. The DNA for the CDR3 is TGTGCCAGCAGTGAACTTATGGCAGGAGGTGACCGCTCTATCGGCTACACCTTC.

The chain couples TRBV19 to TRBJ2-5, with TRBD2 identical over 13 bases. The germline V gene encodes CDR1 LNHDA and CDR2 SQIVND (reference sequence). The CDR3 covers 15 residues. The V and J ends lost 5 bases and 7 bases, in that order; junction bases with no gene match: 7. The CDR3 DNA reads TGTGCCAGTAGTCCCACTAGCGGGAGGGCCTGGACCCAGTACTTC. Translated, it gives CASSPTSGRAWTQYF.

This clone was detected once. The chain is built from TRBV15 and TRBJ2-7; TRBD2 might be the D (5 bases). V shed 1 base and J shed 7 bases, with 8 bases lying between them. This CDR3 is built from 12 residues. Germline values: CDR1 LNHNV, CDR2 YYDKDF (reference sequence). The CDR3: CATSRGQREQYF. CDR3 nucleotides: TGTGCCACCAGCAGAGGCCAGCGGGAGCAGTACTTC.

This clone was counted only a few times. The chain combines TRBV10-1 with TRBJ2-1; 12 nucleotides match TRBD2. Germline-derived CDR1 and CDR2 are WNHNN and SYGVQD (reference sequence). Trimming removed 0 bases from V and 6 bases from J; junction bases left unmatched: 9. The CDR3 is 18 residues long. CDR3 sequence reads: CASSESTSGRSRVNEQFF. The CDR3 DNA reads TGCGCCAGCAGTGAGTCGACTAGCGGGAGATCTAGGGTCAATGAGCAGTTCTTC.

V gene TRBV7-9 combines with J gene TRBJ2-7, with D unresolved. This CDR3 contains 14 residues. Germline CDR1 SEHNR, CDR2 FQNEAQ (reference sequence). With 7 bases removed from V and 0 bases from J, the gap between germline ends came to 13 bases. DNA of the CDR3: TGTGCCAGCACCCTACCGACTGCCTCCTACGAGCAGTACTTC. It codes for CASTLPTASYEQYF.

This clone was detected a few times. The chain joins TRBV5-1 to TRBJ2-7, with TRBD1 matching over 10 bases. This CDR3 is built from 15 residues. CDR1 is SGHRS and CDR2 is YFSETQ in the germline V gene. Trimming at V came to 0 bases and at J to 6 bases, leaving 6 bases not matched to a gene. Here the CDR3 DNA reads TGCGCCAGCAGCTTGGGGGGGACAGGGGCCTTCGAGCAGTACTTC. Residues: CASSLGGTGAFEQYF.

This clone appeared a single time. The CDR3 DNA sequence: TGTGCCACCGAGACAGGGTACGGCACAGATACGCAGTATTTT. It codes for CATETGYGTDTQYF. The chain is built from TRBV19 and TRBJ2-3, with TRBD1 matching 7 bases. V dropped 10 bases and J dropped 1; count of bases not matched to a gene: 8. This CDR3 spans 14 amino acids. The germline CDR1 and CDR2 sequences are LNHDA and SQIVND (reference sequence).

A few counts support this clone. This chain joins TRBV5-4 and TRBJ1-2; tentative D call: TRBD1 (5 bases). V was cut by 4 bases and J by 8 bases, with 21 bases left in between. This CDR3 has 15 amino acids. CDR1 is SGHNT and CDR2 is YYREEE in the germline V gene (reference sequence). The CDR3: CASSQARGGVGGYTF. The CDR3 DNA is TGTGCCAGCAGCCAAGCCCGGGGAGGGGTGGGGGGCTACACCTTC.

The chain combines TRBV2 with TRBJ1-3, with D unresolved. The germline gives CDR1 SNHLY, CDR2 FYNNEI. CDR3 length: 14 amino acids. V was shortened by 7 bases and J by 0 bases, with 10 bases between the two germline ends. In DNA, the CDR3 is TGTGCCAGCACCGTACACGACTCTGGAAACACCATATATTTT. This gives the protein CASTVHDSGNTIYF.

The rearrangement uses TRBV5-4 and TRBJ2-3; 7 bases are a match to TRBD2. The length of the CDR3 is 13 residues. V dropped 5 bases and J dropped 1; count of bases not matched to a gene: 1. Germline V gives CDR1 SGHNT, CDR2 YYREEE (reference sequence). Here the CDR3 reads CASSTSGTDTQYF. The DNA for the CDR3 is TGTGCCAGCAGTACTAGCGGCACAGATACGCAGTATTTT.

The chain uses TRBV2 and TRBJ1-3; TRBD1 might be the D (5 bases). The CDR3 totals 15 residues. V lost 3 bases and J lost 1, with 10 bases in between. Germline CDR1 is SNHLY and CDR2 is FYNNEI. CDR3 sequence (DNA): TGTGCCAGCAGTGATTCAGGGAGGTCTGGAAACACCATATATTTT. Protein product: CASSDSGRSGNTIYF.

This chain links TRBV30 with TRBJ2-1, with 7 nucleotides matching TRBD2. The V gene's germline CDR1 is GTSNPN and CDR2 SVGIG (reference sequence). The CDR3 has 13 residues. The V gene end was trimmed by 0 bases and the J gene end by 6 bases; junction bases not matched to a gene: 2. This CDR3 reads CAWSVAGVNEQFF. Here the CDR3 DNA reads TGTGCCTGGAGTGTTGCGGGGGTCAATGAGCAGTTCTTC.

V is TRBV19 and J is TRBJ2-3, with TRBD2 identical over 7 bases. Germline V gene sequence: CDR1 LNHDA, CDR2 SQIVND (reference sequence). CDR3 length: 16 residues. V trimming: 6 bases; J trimming: 3 bases; junction bases outside the gene matches: 12. Written as DNA, the CDR3 is TGTGCCAGTAGCTACACGCGGGGGACGCGAACAGATACGCAGTATTTT. This codes for CASSYTRGTRTDTQYF.

The J gene is TRBJ1-1, the V gene TRBV7-8; a possible D gene is TRBD1 (6 bases). The CDR3 has 15 amino acids. The V gene's germline CDR1 is SGHVS and CDR2 FQNEAQ. The V and J ends lost 3 bases and 11 bases respectively, with 22 bases between them. The CDR3 nucleotides read TGTGCCAGCAGCTTTACAGAGCAGGGGCCCCGAATGGCTTTCTTT. This translates into CASSFTEQGPRMAFF.

The DNA for the CDR3 is TGTGCCAGCAGGGAACAACGGTCCTACGAGCAGTACTTC. Translated: CASREQRSYEQYF. The chain employs TRBV2 and TRBJ2-7; no clear D. CDR3 length: 13 residues. V lost 6 bases and J lost 1, with 10 bases in between. From germline, CDR1 is SNHLY and CDR2 FYNNEI.

This chain joins TRBV30 and TRBJ2-5, with 8 bases that match TRBD2. The CDR3 is 13 residues long. With 0 bases clipped from V and 5 bases from J, the junction kept 2 bases outside the gene matches. The germline V gene has CDR1 GTSNPN and CDR2 SVGIG (reference sequence). CDR3 nucleotides: TGTGCCTGGAGTGTTAGCGGGACGGAGACCCAGTACTTC. Translation gives CAWSVSGTETQYF.

This chain links TRBV10-1 with TRBJ2-5, with 8 bases that match TRBD1. In germline, CDR1 is WNHNN, CDR2 SYGVQD (reference sequence). V shed 8 bases, J shed 11 bases, and the junction held 13 bases outside the gene matches. The CDR3 contains 13 residues. The chain's CDR3 is CASGRDRIGKQYF. CDR3 bases: TGCGCCAGCGGCCGGGACAGGATAGGGAAGCAGTACTTC.

The chain recombines TRBV10-1 with TRBJ2-3; TRBD2 might be the D (6 bases). This CDR3 region has 16 residues. Trimming took off 0 bases at V and 2 bases at J, with 12 bases between the two ends. Germline values: CDR1 WNHNN, CDR2 SYGVQD (reference sequence). CDR3 loop: CASSESFGSPTDTQYF. The CDR3 bases are TGCGCCAGCAGTGAGTCCTTCGGGAGTCCCACAGATACGCAGTATTTT.

The chain carries TRBV6-5 and TRBJ2-6; maybe TRBD2 (6 bases). The germline CDR1 and CDR2 sequences are MNHEY and SVGAGI. V gave up 3 bases and J gave up 2 bases, with 8 bases separating them. The CDR3 is 15 amino acids. The CDR3 region has the DNA TGTGCCAGCAGTTATTCGGGGGCTGGGGCCAACGTCCTGACTTTC. Protein product: CASSYSGAGANVLTF.